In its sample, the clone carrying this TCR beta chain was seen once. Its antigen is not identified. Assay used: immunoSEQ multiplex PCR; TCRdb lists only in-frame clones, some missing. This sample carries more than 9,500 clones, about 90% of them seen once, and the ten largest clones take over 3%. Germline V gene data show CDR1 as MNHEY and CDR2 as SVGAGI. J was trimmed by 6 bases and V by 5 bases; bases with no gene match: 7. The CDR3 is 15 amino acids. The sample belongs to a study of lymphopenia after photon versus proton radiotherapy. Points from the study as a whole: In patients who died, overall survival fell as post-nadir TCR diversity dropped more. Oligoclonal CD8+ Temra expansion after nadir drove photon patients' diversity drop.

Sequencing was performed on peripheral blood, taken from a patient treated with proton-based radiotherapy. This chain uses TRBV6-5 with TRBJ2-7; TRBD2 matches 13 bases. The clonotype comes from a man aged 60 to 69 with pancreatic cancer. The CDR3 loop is CASSQGLAGPAEQYF. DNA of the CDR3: TGTGCCAGCAGTCAGGGACTAGCGGGACCTGCCGAGCAGTACTTC.